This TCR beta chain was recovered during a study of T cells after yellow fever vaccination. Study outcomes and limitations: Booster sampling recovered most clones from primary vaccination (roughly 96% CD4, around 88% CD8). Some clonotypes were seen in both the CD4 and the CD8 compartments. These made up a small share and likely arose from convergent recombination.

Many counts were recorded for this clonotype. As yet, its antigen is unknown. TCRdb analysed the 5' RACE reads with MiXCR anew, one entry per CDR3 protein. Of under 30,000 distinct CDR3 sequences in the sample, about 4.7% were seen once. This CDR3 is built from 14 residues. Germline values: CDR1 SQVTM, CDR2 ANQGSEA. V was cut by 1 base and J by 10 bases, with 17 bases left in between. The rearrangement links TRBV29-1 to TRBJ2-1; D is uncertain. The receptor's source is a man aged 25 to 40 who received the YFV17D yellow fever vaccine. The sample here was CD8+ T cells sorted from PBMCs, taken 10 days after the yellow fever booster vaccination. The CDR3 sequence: CSVEVFDAQLEQFF. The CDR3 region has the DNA TGCAGCGTTGAAGTATTTGATGCCCAGCTAGAGCAGTTCTTC.